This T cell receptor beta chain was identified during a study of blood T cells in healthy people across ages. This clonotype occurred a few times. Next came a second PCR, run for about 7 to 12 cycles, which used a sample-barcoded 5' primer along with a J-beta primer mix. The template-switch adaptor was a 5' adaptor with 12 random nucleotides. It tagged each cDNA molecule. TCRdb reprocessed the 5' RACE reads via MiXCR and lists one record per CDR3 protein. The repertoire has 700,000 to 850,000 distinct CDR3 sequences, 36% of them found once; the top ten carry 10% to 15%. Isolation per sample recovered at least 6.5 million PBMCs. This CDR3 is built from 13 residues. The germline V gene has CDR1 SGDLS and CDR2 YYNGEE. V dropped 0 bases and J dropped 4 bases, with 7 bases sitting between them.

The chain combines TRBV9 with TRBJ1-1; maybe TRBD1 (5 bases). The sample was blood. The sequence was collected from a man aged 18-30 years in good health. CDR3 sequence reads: CASSVGTTTEAFF. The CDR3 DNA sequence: TGTGCCAGCAGCGTAGGGACAACCACTGAAGCTTTCTTT. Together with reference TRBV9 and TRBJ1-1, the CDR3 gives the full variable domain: DSGVTQTPKHLITATGQRVTLRCSPRSGDLSVYWYQQSLDQGLQFLIQYYNGEERAKGNILERFSAQQFPDLHSELNLSSLELGDSALYFCASSVGTTTEAFFGQGTRLTVV.